The rows below give T cell receptor beta chains drawn from one sample of a study of T-cell memory formation after mild COVID-19. TCRdb called the 5' RACE reads again in MiXCR, with one record for every CDR3 protein. Of 450,000 or so distinct CDR3 sequences listed, around 20% were seen once; the top ten hold roughly 8.4%. Sequences were obtained from PBMCs or a T cell subset sorted from them (not recorded which). These receptor sequences come from an adult woman who had mild COVID-19 (a few samples of this study predate the infection). Cell type and time point are not known. CDR3s include the opening cysteine and the closing phenylalanine or tryptophan.

j_call: TRBJ2-7
v_call: TRBV6-1
cdr3_aa: CASNEVTFGDEQYF

j_call: TRBJ2-3
v_call: TRBV5-4
cdr3_aa: CASSPQNGRTDTQYF

j_call: TRBJ1-4
v_call: TRBV4-3
cdr3_aa: CASSQDRGGFEEKLFF

j_call: TRBJ2-2
v_call: TRBV7-3
cdr3_aa: CASRPTKGGGELFF

j_call: TRBJ1-1
v_call: TRBV12-3/TRBV12-4
cdr3_aa: CASSSDSMNTEAFF

j_call: TRBJ1-6
v_call: TRBV3-1
cdr3_aa: CASSQGIWGNSPLHF

j_call: TRBJ1-1
v_call: TRBV18
cdr3_aa: CASSIIGGETEAFF

j_call: TRBJ1-1
v_call: TRBV9
cdr3_aa: CASSVGTAGTEAFF

j_call: TRBJ1-1
v_call: TRBV3-1
cdr3_aa: CASSQQGSAFF

j_call: TRBJ1-2
v_call: TRBV27
cdr3_aa: CASATRDRVYGYTF

j_call: TRBJ2-3
v_call: TRBV7-7
cdr3_aa: CASSPSPGSTDTQYF

j_call: TRBJ2-5
v_call: TRBV10-3
cdr3_aa: CAISELAGGGGTQYF

j_call: TRBJ2-7
v_call: TRBV20-1
cdr3_aa: CSARPLSGLAGEPRYF

j_call: TRBJ2-1
v_call: TRBV20-1
cdr3_aa: CSARFGGLGEQFF

j_call: TRBJ2-2
v_call: TRBV24-1
cdr3_aa: CATSDSASTGELFF

j_call: TRBJ1-1
v_call: TRBV7-9
cdr3_aa: CASSDLRGLVTAFF

j_call: TRBJ2-1
v_call: TRBV5-1
cdr3_aa: CASRGHYNEQFF

j_call: TRBJ2-7
v_call: TRBV12-3/TRBV12-4
cdr3_aa: CASYDTGAREQYF

j_call: TRBJ2-7
v_call: TRBV5-1
cdr3_aa: CASSLTSGSLYEQYF

j_call: TRBJ2-3
v_call: TRBV27
cdr3_aa: CASSHTTSGTDTQYF

j_call: TRBJ2-7
v_call: TRBV12-3/TRBV12-4
cdr3_aa: CASSTDGNGPHEQYF

j_call: TRBJ2-7
v_call: TRBV20-1
cdr3_aa: CSAHLGGYEQYF

j_call: TRBJ1-2
v_call: TRBV12-5
cdr3_aa: CASGPTGYYGYTF

j_call: TRBJ2-7
v_call: TRBV7-2
cdr3_aa: CASSSSSGRLPYEQYF

j_call: TRBJ2-2
v_call: TRBV5-1
cdr3_aa: CASSLDARNTGELFF

j_call: TRBJ2-3
v_call: TRBV4-2
cdr3_aa: CASASRALSTDTQYF

j_call: TRBJ2-7
v_call: TRBV2
cdr3_aa: CASIEADSYEQYF

j_call: TRBJ2-5
v_call: TRBV24-1
cdr3_aa: CATSEGLAGPFRETQYF

j_call: TRBJ1-2
v_call: TRBV7-2
cdr3_aa: CASSVAPGPNYGYTF

j_call: TRBJ1-1
v_call: TRBV29-1
cdr3_aa: CSVGKNTEAFF

j_call: TRBJ2-2
v_call: TRBV12-3/TRBV12-4
cdr3_aa: CASGQGADTGELFF

j_call: TRBJ2-1
v_call: TRBV15
cdr3_aa: CATLMTGTSVNEQFF

j_call: TRBJ2-7
v_call: TRBV19
cdr3_aa: CASSIVLAGLYEQYF

j_call: TRBJ2-7
v_call: TRBV3-2
cdr3_aa: CASSQDSVNNYEQYF

j_call: TRBJ2-1
v_call: TRBV11-2
cdr3_aa: CASSSRGLAGFYNEQFF

j_call: TRBJ1-3
v_call: TRBV7-9
cdr3_aa: CASTFLRSSGNTIYF

j_call: TRBJ2-3
v_call: TRBV18
cdr3_aa: CASSPSSLGDTQYF

j_call: TRBJ2-5
v_call: TRBV24-1
cdr3_aa: CATSGAGTGQETQYF

j_call: TRBJ1-3
v_call: TRBV2
cdr3_aa: CASSDLAISGNTIYF

j_call: TRBJ2-1
v_call: TRBV7-2
cdr3_aa: CASSLVSGRAINF

j_call: TRBJ2-3
v_call: TRBV7-8
cdr3_aa: CASSLALTWDPETDTQYF